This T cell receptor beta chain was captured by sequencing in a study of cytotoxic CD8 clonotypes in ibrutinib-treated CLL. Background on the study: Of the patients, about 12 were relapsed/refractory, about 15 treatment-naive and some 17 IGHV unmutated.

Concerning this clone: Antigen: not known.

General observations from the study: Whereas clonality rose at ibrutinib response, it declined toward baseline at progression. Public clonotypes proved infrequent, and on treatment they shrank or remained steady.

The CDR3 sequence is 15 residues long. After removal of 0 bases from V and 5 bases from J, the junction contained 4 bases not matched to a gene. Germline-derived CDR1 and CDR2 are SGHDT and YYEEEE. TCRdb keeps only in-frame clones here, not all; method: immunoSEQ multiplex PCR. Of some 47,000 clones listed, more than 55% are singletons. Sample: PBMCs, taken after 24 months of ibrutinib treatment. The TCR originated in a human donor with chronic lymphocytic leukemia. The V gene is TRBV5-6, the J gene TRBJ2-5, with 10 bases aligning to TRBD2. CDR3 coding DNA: TGTGCCAGCAGCTTGGAGTCTAGCGGGGGTGAGACCCAGTACTTC. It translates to CASSLESSGGETQYF.